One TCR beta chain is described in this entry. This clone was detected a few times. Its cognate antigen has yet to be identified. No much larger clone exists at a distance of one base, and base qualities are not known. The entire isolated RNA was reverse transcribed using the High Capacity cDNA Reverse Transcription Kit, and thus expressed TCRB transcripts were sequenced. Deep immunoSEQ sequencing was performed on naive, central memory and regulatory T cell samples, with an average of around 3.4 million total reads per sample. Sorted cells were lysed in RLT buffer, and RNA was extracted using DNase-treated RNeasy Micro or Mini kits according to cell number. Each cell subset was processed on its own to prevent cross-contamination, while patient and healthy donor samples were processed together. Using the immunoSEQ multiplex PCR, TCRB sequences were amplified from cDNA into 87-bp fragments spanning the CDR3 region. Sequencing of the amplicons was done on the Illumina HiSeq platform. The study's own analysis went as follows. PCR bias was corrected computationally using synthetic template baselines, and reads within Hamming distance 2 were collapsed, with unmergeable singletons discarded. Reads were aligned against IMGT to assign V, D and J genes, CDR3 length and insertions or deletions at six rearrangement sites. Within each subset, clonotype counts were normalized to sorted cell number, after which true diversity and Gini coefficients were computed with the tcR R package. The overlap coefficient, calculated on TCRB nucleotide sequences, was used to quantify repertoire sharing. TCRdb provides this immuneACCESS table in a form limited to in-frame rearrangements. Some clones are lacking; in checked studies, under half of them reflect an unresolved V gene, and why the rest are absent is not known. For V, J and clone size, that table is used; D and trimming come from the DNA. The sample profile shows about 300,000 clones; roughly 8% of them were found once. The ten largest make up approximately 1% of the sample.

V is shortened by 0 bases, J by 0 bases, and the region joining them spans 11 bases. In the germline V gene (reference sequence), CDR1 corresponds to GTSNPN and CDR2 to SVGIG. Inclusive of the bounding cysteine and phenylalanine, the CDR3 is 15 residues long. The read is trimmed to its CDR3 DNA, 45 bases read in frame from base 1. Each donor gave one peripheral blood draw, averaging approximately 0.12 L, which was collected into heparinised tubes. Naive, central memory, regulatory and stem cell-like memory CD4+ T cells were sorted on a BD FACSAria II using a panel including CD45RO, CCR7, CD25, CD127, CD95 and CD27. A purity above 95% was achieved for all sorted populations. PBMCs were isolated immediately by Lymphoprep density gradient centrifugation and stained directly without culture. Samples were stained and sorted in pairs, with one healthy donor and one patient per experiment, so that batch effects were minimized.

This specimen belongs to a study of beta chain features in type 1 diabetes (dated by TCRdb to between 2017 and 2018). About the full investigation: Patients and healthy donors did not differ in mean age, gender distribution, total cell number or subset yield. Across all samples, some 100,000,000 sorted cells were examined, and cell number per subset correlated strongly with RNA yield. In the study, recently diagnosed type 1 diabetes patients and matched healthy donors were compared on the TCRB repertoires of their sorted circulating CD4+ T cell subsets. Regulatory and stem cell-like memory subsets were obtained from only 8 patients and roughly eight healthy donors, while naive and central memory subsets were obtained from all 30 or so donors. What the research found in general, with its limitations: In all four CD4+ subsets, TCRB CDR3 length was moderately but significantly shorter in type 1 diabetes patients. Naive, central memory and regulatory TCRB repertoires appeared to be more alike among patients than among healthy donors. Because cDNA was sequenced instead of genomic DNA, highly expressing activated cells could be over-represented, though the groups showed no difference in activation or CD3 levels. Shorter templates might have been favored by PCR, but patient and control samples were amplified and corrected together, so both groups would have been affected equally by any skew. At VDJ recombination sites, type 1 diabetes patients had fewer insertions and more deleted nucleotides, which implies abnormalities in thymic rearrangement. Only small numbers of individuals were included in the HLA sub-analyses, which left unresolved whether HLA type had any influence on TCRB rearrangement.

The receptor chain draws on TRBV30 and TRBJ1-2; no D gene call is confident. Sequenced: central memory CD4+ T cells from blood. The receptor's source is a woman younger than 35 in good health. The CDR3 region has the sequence CAWSVILGTNYGYTF. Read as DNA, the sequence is TGTGCCTGGAGTGTAATCCTGGGGACTAACTATGGCTACACCTTC.